This TCR beta chain was captured in a study of T cells in Graves' hyperthyroidism and ophthalmopathy. Looking at the study overall: The authors collected peripheral blood at initial diagnosis, before any treatment.

This clonotype came up a few times. The CDR3 extends over 14 amino acids. V lost 0 bases to trimming and J lost 1 base, with 7 bases between them. CDR1 and CDR2 from the germline V gene are DFQATT and SNEGSKA (reference sequence). RNA transcripts were the template for amplifying TCR beta CDR3 regions. During a first-round RT-PCR of the TCR CDR3, the HTBI primer set was used. A single record per CDR3 protein comes from TCRdb applying MiXCR to the multiplex PCR reads. The table has hundreds of thousands of distinct CDR3 sequences, 20% to 25% seen once. Sequenced input: blood. The V and J genes are TRBV20-1 and TRBJ1-5; D unresolved. The clonotype comes from a man between 50 and 59 years old with Graves' hyperthyroidism. Here the CDR3 reads CSAREVGSNQPQHF. The CDR3 DNA sequence: TGCAGTGCTAGAGAGGTCGGAAGCAATCAGCCCCAGCATTTT.